These 13 T cell receptor beta chains originate from one sample sequenced in a study of T cell changes during pregnancy in multiple sclerosis. Here immunoSEQ multiplex PCR was the method, and the copy in TCRdb shows in-frame clones only, minus some. The data hold fewer than 85,000 clones, with about 88% observed a single time. This specimen was peripheral blood, taken before pregnancy. The receptor set was obtained from a female donor with multiple sclerosis, enrolled in a pregnancy study.

The chain combines TRBV19 with TRBJ1-5; 8 nucleotides agree with TRBD1. CDR1 is LNHDA, CDR2 SQIVND, per germline (reference sequence). Trimming took 7 bases from V and 4 from J; bases not matched to a gene: 3. The CDR3 spans 13 residues. This CDR3 reads CASKRTGNQPQHF. CDR3 coding DNA: TGTGCCAGTAAAAGGACAGGGAATCAGCCCCAGCATTTT.

The chain links TRBV27 to TRBJ1-1; tentative D call: TRBD1 (6 bases). With 2 bases removed from V and 5 bases from J, the gap between germline ends came to 21 bases. This CDR3 spans 17 amino acids. Germline V gene lookup returns CDR1 MNHEY and CDR2 SMNVEV (reference sequence). The CDR3 nucleotides are TGTGCCAGCAGTTTAATGGCAGGGGCGGCCCTTTGGACTGAAGCTTTCTTT. This codes for CASSLMAGAALWTEAFF.

The V and J genes are TRBV5-4 and TRBJ2-5, with TRBD2 matching over 11 bases. In germline, CDR1 is SGHNT, CDR2 YYREEE (reference sequence). The CDR3 is 15 residues long. The V segment lost 6 bases and the J segment 2 bases; nucleotides outside the gene matches: 6. This CDR3 reads CASTPTSGAQETQYF. DNA of the CDR3: TGTGCCAGCACCCCGACTAGCGGGGCTCAAGAGACCCAGTACTTC.

This chain links TRBV19 with TRBJ1-2; 7 nucleotides line up with TRBD1. The CDR3 loop spans 16 amino acids. Germline V CDR1 and CDR2: LNHDA, SQIVND (reference sequence). The V segment lost 7 bases and the J segment 2 bases; nucleotides outside the gene matches: 13. This chain's CDR3 is CASIDRVRGLNYGYTF. CDR3 nucleotide sequence: TGTGCCAGTATCGACAGGGTGAGGGGCCTAAACTATGGCTACACCTTC.

The chain is built from TRBV27 and TRBJ2-3; tentatively, D is TRBD1 (6 bases). The CDR3 contains 14 residues. Germline loops: CDR1 MNHEY, CDR2 SMNVEV (reference sequence). Trimming took off 6 bases at V and 2 bases at J, with 12 bases between the two ends. For the CDR3, the DNA is TGTGCCAGCAGCCCGGGACAACCCACAGATACGCAGTATTTT. Translated: CASSPGQPTDTQYF.

The chain joins TRBV11-1 to TRBJ1-4, with a possible D match to TRBD1 (5 bases). There are 15 residues in the CDR3. The V gene's germline CDR1 is SGHAT and CDR2 FQDESV (reference sequence). Trimming cost V 2 bases and J 8 bases, with 15 bases left between them. The CDR3 loop reads CASSLSGRAEEKLFF. DNA for the CDR3: TGTGCCAGCAGCTTATCCGGCAGGGCGGAGGAAAAACTGTTTTTT.

This chain joins TRBV18 and TRBJ2-3, with D perhaps TRBD1 (6 bases). This CDR3 has 16 amino acids. Germline V CDR1 and CDR2: KGHSH, LQKENI. Trimming left V 3 bases short and J 4 bases short, with 17 bases between. CDR3 bases: TGTGCCAGCTCACCGAGGACAGCCGAGGGCGCAGATACGCAGTATTTT. It encodes CASSPRTAEGADTQYF.

This rearrangement joins TRBV10-3 to TRBJ1-1; TRBD1 might be the D (5 bases). This CDR3 has 15 amino acids. V was clipped by 1 base and J by 1 base, with 10 bases between them. The germline V gene encodes CDR1 ENHRY and CDR2 SYGVKD. CDR3 nucleotides: TGTGCCATCAGTGAGTGGACCGGGGGGAACACTGAAGCTTTCTTT. Encoded protein: CAISEWTGGNTEAFF.

V usage is TRBV6-5 and J usage is TRBJ1-2, with 7 bases that match TRBD1. The V segment lost 3 bases and the J segment 6 bases; nucleotides outside the gene matches: 7. In germline, CDR1 is MNHEY, CDR2 SVGAGI. The CDR3 extends over 14 amino acids. The CDR3 DNA reads TGTGCCAGCAGTTATTGGGCCAGGGGGGATGGCTACACCTTC. Translation: CASSYWARGDGYTF.

This rearrangement joins TRBV2 to TRBJ1-4; D not resolved. The CDR3 extends over 16 amino acids. The V gene lost 6 bases and the J gene lost 0 bases, with 14 bases spanning the gap. Germline assignment: CDR1 SNHLY and CDR2 FYNNEI. The CDR3 protein is CASRRLAIATNEKLFF. In DNA, the CDR3 is TGTGCCAGCAGGCGCCTAGCGATTGCAACTAATGAAAAACTGTTTTTT.

This clone appeared once. The chain carries TRBV19 and TRBJ1-2, with a weak D call TRBD1 (5 bases). The CDR3 totals 14 residues. Trimming pared 5 bases from V and 7 bases from J, leaving 17 bases between. In germline, CDR1 is LNHDA, CDR2 SQIVND (reference sequence). The CDR3 DNA reads as TGTGCCAGTAGTGCTGGAGGGGAAGGTAGTGGCTACACCTTC. Amino acid sequence: CASSAGGEGSGYTF.

This chain links TRBV7-2 with TRBJ2-1; maybe TRBD1 (6 bases). The CDR3 consists of 15 residues. V lost 7 bases, J lost 9 bases, and 22 bases lay in between. Per germline, CDR1 SGHTA and CDR2 FQGNSA. CDR3 coding DNA: TGTGCCAGCACCCAACTGGTACAGGGAGTTGGTGAGCAGTTCTTC. Translation: CASTQLVQGVGEQFF.

The J gene is TRBJ2-7, the V gene TRBV6-5, with TRBD1 matching 7 bases. V was pared by 0 bases and J by 4 bases, with 9 bases of the junction left unmatched. The CDR3 totals 16 residues. Germline lookup yields CDR1 MNHEY and CDR2 SVGAGI. The CDR3 DNA reads as TGTGCCAGCAGTTACTCGAAGGACAGGACCACTTACGAGCAGTACTTC. Amino acids: CASSYSKDRTTYEQYF.